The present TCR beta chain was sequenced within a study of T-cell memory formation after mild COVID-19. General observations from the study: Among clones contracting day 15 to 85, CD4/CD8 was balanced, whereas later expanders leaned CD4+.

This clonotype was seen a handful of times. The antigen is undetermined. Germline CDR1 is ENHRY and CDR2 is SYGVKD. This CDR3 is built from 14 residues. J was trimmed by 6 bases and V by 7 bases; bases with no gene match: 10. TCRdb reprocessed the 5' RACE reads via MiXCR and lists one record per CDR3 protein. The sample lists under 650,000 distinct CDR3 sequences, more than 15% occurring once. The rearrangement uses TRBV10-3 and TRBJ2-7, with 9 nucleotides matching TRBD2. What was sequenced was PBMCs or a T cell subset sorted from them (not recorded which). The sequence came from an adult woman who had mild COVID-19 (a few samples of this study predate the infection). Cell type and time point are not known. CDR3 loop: CAITEGTSFSEQYF. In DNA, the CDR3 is TGTGCCATCACGGAGGGGACTAGCTTTTCCGAGCAGTACTTC.